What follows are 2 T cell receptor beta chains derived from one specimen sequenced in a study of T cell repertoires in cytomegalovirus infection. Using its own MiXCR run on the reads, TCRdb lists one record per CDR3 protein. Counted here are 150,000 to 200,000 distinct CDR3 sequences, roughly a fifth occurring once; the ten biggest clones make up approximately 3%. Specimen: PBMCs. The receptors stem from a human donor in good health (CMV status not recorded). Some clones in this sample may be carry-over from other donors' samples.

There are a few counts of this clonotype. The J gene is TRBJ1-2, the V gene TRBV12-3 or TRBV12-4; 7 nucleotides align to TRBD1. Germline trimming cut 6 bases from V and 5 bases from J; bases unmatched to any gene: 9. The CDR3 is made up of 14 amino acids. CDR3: CASRLIQGKYGYTF. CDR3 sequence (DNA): TGTGCCAGCAGACTTATACAGGGGAAGTATGGCTACACCTTC.

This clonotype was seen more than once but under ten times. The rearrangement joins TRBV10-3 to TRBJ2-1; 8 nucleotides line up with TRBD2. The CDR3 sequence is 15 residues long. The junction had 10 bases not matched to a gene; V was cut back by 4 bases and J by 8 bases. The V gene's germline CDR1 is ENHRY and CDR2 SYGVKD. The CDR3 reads CAISARGREDHEQFF. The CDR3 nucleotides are TGTGCCATCAGTGCCCGGGGGCGGGAGGACCATGAGCAGTTCTTC.